Shown below are 24 T cell receptor beta chains from a single sample sequenced in a study of shared clonotypes between healthy human individuals. Only in-frame clones appear in the TCRdb table, and some are missing; sequencing was by immunoSEQ multiplex PCR. Of approximately 1.5 million clones listed, 95% to 99% are singletons. Sequencing input: naive CD4+ T cells sorted from blood. Documented subset: CD45RA+ positively selected. All receptors come from a man younger than 40 in good health.

The rearrangement joins TRBV7-2 to TRBJ2-1; 8 nucleotides agree with TRBD2. Looked up from germline, CDR1 is SGHTA and CDR2 is FQGNSA. CDR3 length: 15 residues. Losses at the gene ends were 4 bases for V and 10 bases for J; bases not matched to a gene: 12. CDR3: CASSSYSSGAREQFF. The CDR3 nucleotides read TGTGCCAGCAGCTCATATAGTAGCGGGGCGCGGGAGCAGTTCTTC.

The gene calls are TRBV6-1 and TRBJ2-5; possibly TRBD1 for D (6 bases). CDR3 size: 13 residues. Trimming left V 4 bases short and J 2 bases short, with 8 bases between. Germline V lookup: CDR1 MNHNS, CDR2 SASEGT. The CDR3 nucleotides are TGTGCCAGCAGTGCAGACAGGCAAGAGACCCAGTACTTC. Protein: CASSADRQETQYF.

The chain links TRBV4-1 to TRBJ2-5; 7 bases match TRBD1. Germline V CDR1 and CDR2: MGHRA, YSYEKL. There are 17 residues in the CDR3. The junction had 15 bases not matched to a gene; V was cut back by 6 bases and J by 2 bases. CDR3 DNA sequence: TGCGCCAGCAGGAAACTACATGTGGCAGGGGGACAAGAGACCCAGTACTTC. Protein: CASRKLHVAGGQETQYF.

V is TRBV29-1 and J is TRBJ2-4; a weak D match, TRBD1 (6 bases). The CDR3 sequence is 14 residues long. Per the germline V gene, CDR1 is SQVTM and CDR2 is ANQGSEA. With 7 bases removed from V and 0 bases from J, the gap between germline ends came to 13 bases. CDR3 loop: CSATQGLAKNIQYF. DNA for the CDR3: TGCAGCGCCACCCAGGGGCTAGCCAAAAACATTCAGTACTTC.

Comments on this clone: Other DNA sequences in the sample encode the same CDR3. The gene calls are TRBV5-1 and TRBJ2-7, with 11 bases that match TRBD1. Germline trimming cut 4 bases from V and 4 bases from J; bases unmatched to any gene: 4. From germline, CDR1 is SGHRS and CDR2 YFSETQ. The CDR3 length is 14 residues. This CDR3 is CASSVGQGAYEQYF. Here the CDR3 DNA reads TGCGCCAGCAGCGTAGGACAGGGGGCTTACGAGCAGTACTTC. Combining the CDR3 with reference TRBV5-1 and TRBJ2-7 gives the whole variable domain KAGVTQTPRYLIKTRGQQVTLSCSPISGHRSVSWYQQTPGQGLQFLFEYFSETQRNKGNFPGRFSGRQFSNSRSEMNVSTLELGDSALYLCASSVGQGAYEQYFGPGTRLTVT.

Here the CDR3 reads CASSLATSGFSSYEQYF. In nucleotides, the CDR3 is TGTGCCAGCAGCTTAGCGACTAGCGGGTTTAGCTCCTACGAGCAGTACTTC. The rearrangement links TRBV7-2 to TRBJ2-7, with 10 bases matching TRBD2. The germline V gene has CDR1 SGHTA and CDR2 FQGNSA. The J segment lost 0 bases and the V segment lost 0 bases, leaving 5 bases of the junction unmatched. This CDR3 is 17 amino acids long.

The V gene is TRBV6-6, the J gene TRBJ2-1; maybe TRBD1 (6 bases). The CDR3 length is 14 residues. Germline V gene sequence: CDR1 MNHNY, CDR2 SVGAGI (reference sequence). The V end was cut by 0 bases, the J end by 8 bases, with 11 bases between. The CDR3 coding sequence is TGTGCCAGCAGTTACTCACAGGGAAGGGATGAGCAGTTCTTC. The encoded protein is CASSYSQGRDEQFF.

This chain joins TRBV5-6 and TRBJ2-1, with TRBD1 matching over 8 bases. Germline V gives CDR1 SGHDT, CDR2 YYEEEE. Losses at the gene ends were 0 bases for V and 2 bases for J; bases not matched to a gene: 1. CDR3 length: 15 residues. This CDR3 is CASSLVDRAYNEQFF. The CDR3 DNA reads as TGTGCCAGCAGCTTGGTGGACAGGGCCTACAATGAGCAGTTCTTC.

The chain carries TRBV7-2 and TRBJ2-7; no definite D call. The CDR3 loop spans 14 amino acids. Deletions cut 0 bases from V and 2 bases from J, with 8 bases between. From germline, CDR1 is SGHTA and CDR2 FQGNSA. The CDR3 here is CASSLAVGPYEQYF. CDR3 bases: TGTGCCAGCAGCTTAGCAGTAGGGCCCTACGAGCAGTACTTC.

V usage is TRBV10-1 and J usage is TRBJ2-7, with D hard to call. Deletions cut 0 bases from V and 4 bases from J, with 10 bases between. The V gene's germline CDR1 is WNHNN and CDR2 SYGVQD (reference sequence). The CDR3 loop spans 14 amino acids. The CDR3, as DNA: TGCGCCAGCAGTGAGTCGCCGGTCCCTTACGAGCAGTACTTC. Protein product: CASSESPVPYEQYF.

This chain joins TRBV7-9 and TRBJ1-2; TRBD1 might be the D (5 bases). Germline CDR1 is SEHNR and CDR2 is FQNEAQ (reference sequence). V was pared by 1 base and J by 6 bases, with 12 bases between. The CDR3 contains 14 residues. The CDR3 coding sequence is TGTGCCAGCAGCTTAGTTACGGGGCTAGATGGCTACACCTTC. Encoded protein: CASSLVTGLDGYTF.

The V and J genes are TRBV10-3 and TRBJ2-7; D is undetermined. Trimming left V 2 bases short and J 6 bases short, with 8 bases between. Germline lookup yields CDR1 ENHRY and CDR2 SYGVKD. The CDR3 runs to 12 residues. CDR3 region: CAISENLGEQYF. The CDR3 DNA follows: TGTGCCATCAGTGAGAACTTGGGCGAGCAGTACTTC.

The genes are TRBV5-4 and TRBJ2-1; 7 bases fit TRBD2. The germline gives CDR1 SGHNT, CDR2 YYREEE (reference sequence). The CDR3 is made up of 15 amino acids. Losses at the gene ends were 7 bases for V and 2 bases for J; bases not matched to a gene: 9. CDR3 coding DNA: TGTGCCAGCCACTTGGCGGGAGTTACCTACAATGAGCAGTTCTTC. Protein: CASHLAGVTYNEQFF.

This chain joins TRBV28 and TRBJ2-7; TRBD2 matches at 12 bases. CDR1 and CDR2 from the germline V gene are MDHEN and SYDVKM. This CDR3 contains 17 residues. The V segment lost 0 bases and the J segment 4 bases; nucleotides outside the gene matches: 7. CDR3 amino acids: CASSLWLAGGKVYEQYF. The CDR3 nucleotides are TGTGCCAGCAGTTTATGGCTAGCGGGAGGGAAGGTGTACGAGCAGTACTTC.

J is TRBJ2-1 and V is TRBV7-2, with TRBD2 identical over 14 bases. Trimming cost V 5 bases and J 9 bases; bases outside gene matches: 6. CDR3 length: 15 residues. Germline values: CDR1 SGHTA, CDR2 FQGNSA. CDR3 DNA sequence: TGTGCCAGCAGCCCGGGACTAGCGGGAGTCACTGAGCAGTTCTTC. Its protein product is CASSPGLAGVTEQFF.

V gene TRBV13 combines with J gene TRBJ2-7; TRBD2 matches at 11 bases. Germline values: CDR1 PRHDT, CDR2 FYEKMQ (reference sequence). V lost 0 bases and J lost 2; bases outside the gene matches: 6. There are 17 residues in the CDR3. The DNA for the CDR3 is TGTGCCAGCAGCTTAGGACGGCTAGCGGGAGGCCCCTACGAGCAGTACTTC. Translating it yields CASSLGRLAGGPYEQYF.

The chain couples TRBV28 to TRBJ2-2, with 8 bases that match TRBD2. The length of the CDR3 is 15 residues. CDR1 MDHEN and CDR2 SYDVKM come from the germline V gene. Trimming at V came to 6 bases and at J to 0 bases, leaving 3 bases not matched to a gene. The CDR3 region has the DNA TGTGCCAGCAGGGAGCGGGGGCCGAACACCGGGGAGCTGTTTTTT. Its protein is CASRERGPNTGELFF.

The genes are TRBV23-1 and TRBJ2-5; D uncertain. TRBV23-1 carries the ORF label, with uncertain function. The CDR3 is 12 residues long. Trimming took off 6 bases at V and 0 bases at J, with 5 bases between the two ends. The CDR3, as DNA: TGCGCCAGCAGCCCATACCAAGAGACCCAGTACTTC. The encoded protein is CASSPYQETQYF.

The V gene is TRBV28, the J gene TRBJ2-3, with 7 bases fitting TRBD1. The germline V gene encodes CDR1 MDHEN and CDR2 SYDVKM. Trimming removed 8 bases from V and 6 bases from J; junction bases left unmatched: 14. CDR3 length: 15 amino acids. For the CDR3, the DNA is TGTGCCAGCCCCCCGAGGGACAGCCTATTCGATACGCAGTATTTT. The encoded protein is CASPPRDSLFDTQYF. Full variable domain (missing parts from reference TRBV28 and TRBJ2-3): DVKVTQSSRYLVKRTGEKVFLECVQDMDHENMFWYRQDPGLGLRLIYFSYDVKMKEKGDIPEGYSVSREKKERFSLILESASTNQTSMYLCASPPRDSLFDTQYFGPGTRLTVL.

This chain connects TRBV4-1 to TRBJ2-1; 10 bases agree with TRBD2. This CDR3 is 19 amino acids long. V lost 7 bases and J lost 0; bases outside the gene matches: 15. The V gene's germline CDR1 is MGHRA and CDR2 YSYEKL. Written as DNA, the CDR3 is TGCGCCAGCACCGCAAGCGGGAGGGTTTCCCTAAGCTCCTACAATGAGCAGTTCTTC. Protein: CASTASGRVSLSSYNEQFF.

On this clone itself: The sample has other DNA sequences that encode this CDR3 too. The chain is built from TRBV5-1 and TRBJ2-5; D is perhaps TRBD1 (6 bases). Germline V gene sequence: CDR1 SGHRS, CDR2 YFSETQ. Trimming stripped 0 bases from V and 4 bases from J, with 10 bases between. This CDR3 is 14 amino acids long. This CDR3 is CASSLGGRGETQYF. In nucleotides, the CDR3 is TGCGCCAGCAGCTTGGGGGGGCGCGGAGAGACCCAGTACTTC.

This chain connects TRBV7-8 to TRBJ2-5; 8 bases align to TRBD2. Germline CDR1 is SGHVS and CDR2 is FQNEAQ. V shed 5 bases and J 3 bases; nucleotides not matched to a gene: 2. The CDR3 has 13 residues. The CDR3 here is CASSKREKETQYF. The DNA for the CDR3 is TGTGCCAGCAGCAAGCGGGAGAAAGAGACCCAGTACTTC.

V is TRBV9 and J is TRBJ1-1, with TRBD1 matching over 8 bases. The V gene's germline CDR1 is SGDLS and CDR2 YYNGEE. With 0 bases clipped from V and 1 base from J, the junction kept 20 bases outside the gene matches. There are 21 residues in the CDR3. The CDR3 loop is CASSVGLTGFGTGIRNTEAFF. The CDR3 region has the DNA TGTGCCAGCAGCGTAGGCTTGACAGGTTTCGGGACAGGTATCAGGAACACTGAAGCTTTCTTT.

V gene TRBV18 combines with J gene TRBJ2-2; 8 bases agree with TRBD2. The CDR3 has 16 residues. Trimming at V came to 4 bases and at J to 3 bases, leaving 7 bases not matched to a gene. The germline V gene has CDR1 KGHSH and CDR2 LQKENI. CDR3: CASSRPSGSYTGELFF. In nucleotides, the CDR3 is TGTGCCAGCTCACGCCCGAGCGGGAGCTACACCGGGGAGCTGTTTTTT. The entire variable domain, with the rest obtained from reference TRBV18 and TRBJ2-2, is as follows: NAGVMQNPRHLVRRRGQEARLRCSPMKGHSHVYWYRQLPEEGLKFMVYLQKENIIDESGMPKERFSAEFPKEGPSILRIQQVVRGDSAAYFCASSRPSGSYTGELFFGEGSRLTVL.